Listed here are 27 T cell receptor beta chains from one sample, sequenced in a study of blood T cells in healthy people across ages. A sample-barcoded 5' primer and a J-beta primer mix were used in a second PCR of roughly 6 to 12 cycles. TCRdb called the 5' RACE reads again in MiXCR, with one record for every CDR3 protein. There are 700,000 to 850,000 distinct CDR3 sequences in the sample; roughly 34% occur only once, and 10% to 15% lies in the top ten. Sequenced sample: blood. The receptor source for this set is a man in his late teens or twenties in good health.

This clonotype showed up many times. The V gene is TRBV5-1, the J gene TRBJ2-7; weak D call: TRBD1 (5 bases). The CDR3 is made up of 14 amino acids. V lost 0 bases to trimming and J lost 2 bases, with 9 bases between them. Germline loops: CDR1 SGHRS, CDR2 YFSETQ. Here the CDR3 reads CASSLEQVAYEQYF. In DNA form, the CDR3 reads TGCGCCAGCAGCTTGGAACAGGTCGCCTACGAGCAGTACTTC. Filled out from reference TRBV5-1 and TRBJ2-7, the complete variable domain reads KAGVTQTPRYLIKTRGQQVTLSCSPISGHRSVSWYQQTPGQGLQFLFEYFSETQRNKGNFPGRFSGRQFSNSRSEMNVSTLELGDSALYLCASSLEQVAYEQYFGPGTRLTVT.

With respect to this clonotype: At one end, the junction sequence differs from germline, possibly due to a read error. The genes are TRBV4-2 and TRBJ2-3; the D is unclear. Germline V gives CDR1 LGHNA, CDR2 YNFKEQ. This CDR3 has 14 amino acids. The CDR3 loop is CAGSQDFRVPTQYF. DNA for the CDR3: TGTGCCGGCAGCCAAGATTTTCGGGTCCCAACGCAGTATTTT.

The chain joins TRBV4-3 to TRBJ2-1; D is unresolved. CDR1 and CDR2 from the germline V gene are LGHNA and YSLEER. The length of the CDR3 is 13 residues. Trimming took off 5 bases at V and 5 bases at J, with 10 bases between the two ends. This chain's CDR3 is CASSNGPDNEQFF. CDR3 sequence (DNA): TGCGCCAGCAGCAATGGTCCGGACAATGAGCAGTTCTTC.

The CDR3 is CASSSDRGTNEKLFF. The CDR3 nucleotides are TGCGCCAGCAGCTCGGACAGGGGGACTAATGAAAAACTGTTTTTT. The chain employs TRBV5-1 and TRBJ1-4, with 10 bases matching TRBD1. V lost 3 bases to trimming and J lost 2 bases; unmatched junction nucleotides: 1. The length of the CDR3 is 15 residues. The V gene's germline CDR1 is SGHRS and CDR2 YFSETQ.

The chain couples TRBV20-1 to TRBJ2-3, with 7 bases identical to TRBD2. J gave up 5 bases and V 5 bases, and 13 bases lay outside the gene matches. This CDR3 is built from 15 residues. Germline assignment: CDR1 DFQATT and CDR2 SNEGSKA (reference sequence). This chain's CDR3 is CSAPRRTRNKDTQYF. CDR3 sequence (DNA): TGCAGTGCTCCCCGAAGGACTAGGAATAAAGATACGCAGTATTTT.

In this sample, this clonotype turned up a few times. The rearrangement joins TRBV20-1 to TRBJ1-2, with a tentative D call TRBD1 (5 bases). Trimming shortened V by 1 base and J by 4 bases, and 16 bases separated the two germline ends. Germline V lookup: CDR1 DFQATT, CDR2 SNEGSKA (reference sequence). CDR3 length: 15 amino acids. The CDR3 loop is CSARVSGGEGYGYTF. CDR3 DNA: TGCAGTGCTAGAGTGTCGGGGGGGGAAGGCTATGGCTACACCTTC.

This clonotype was seen at least ten times. This sequence joins TRBV29-1 and TRBJ2-3; perhaps TRBD2 as D (5 bases). In germline, CDR1 is SQVTM, CDR2 ANQGSEA. V lost 7 bases and J lost 14, with 10 bases in between. This CDR3 contains 8 residues. This CDR3 is CSAGKLYF. The CDR3 DNA follows: TGCAGCGCCGGGAAGCTGTATTTT.

The J gene is TRBJ2-3, the V gene TRBV5-4, with no clear D. The V gene lost 1 base and the J gene lost 5 bases, with 11 bases spanning the gap. Germline V gene lookup returns CDR1 SGHNT and CDR2 YYREEE (reference sequence). This CDR3 is 14 amino acids long. The CDR3 coding sequence is TGTGCCAGCAGCTTGAGGCATGGGGTAGATACGCAGTATTTT. It codes for CASSLRHGVDTQYF.

V is TRBV27 and J is TRBJ1-5; a possible D gene is TRBD1 (5 bases). The germline V gene has CDR1 MNHEY and CDR2 SMNVEV (reference sequence). V shed 0 bases and J shed 6 bases, with 12 bases lying between them. This CDR3 region has 15 residues. This CDR3 is CASSLSGRGPQPQHF. In DNA, the CDR3 is TGTGCCAGCAGTTTATCGGGTAGGGGCCCTCAGCCCCAGCATTTT.

This chain connects TRBV6-6 to TRBJ1-2; D remains unclear. The CDR3 runs 15 residues. Germline values: CDR1 MNHNY, CDR2 SVGAGI (reference sequence). The V end was cut by 5 bases, the J end by 0 bases, with 13 bases between. CDR3 in amino acids: CASSRLDTPNYGYTF. The CDR3 DNA reads TGTGCCAGCAGTCGACTCGACACCCCTAACTATGGCTACACCTTC.

To note about this clonotype: The junction shows a germline mismatch at one end, possibly a read error. The chain recombines TRBV4-3 with TRBJ2-3; D possibly corresponds to TRBD2 (6 bases). CDR1 is LGHNA and CDR2 is YSLEER in the germline V gene. CDR3 length equals 17 residues. The CDR3 sequence: CASSQDGSGSSTDAQYF. CDR3 nucleotides: TGCGCCAGCAGCCAAGACGGAAGCGGGTCCTCCACAGATGCGCAGTATTTT.

The V gene is TRBV2, the J gene TRBJ2-2; 12 nucleotides match TRBD1. This CDR3 is built from 16 residues. V was clipped by 6 bases and J by 2 bases; unmatched bases: 4. The germline V gene has CDR1 SNHLY and CDR2 FYNNEI. This CDR3 reads CASRPGTGGNTGELFF. For the CDR3, the DNA is TGTGCCAGCAGGCCAGGGACAGGGGGCAACACCGGGGAGCTGTTTTTT.

The chain employs TRBV21-1 and TRBJ1-5; the table's D call, TRBD1, was not checked against the DNA. TRBV21-1 is marked as a pseudogene. The length of the CDR3 is 18 residues. CDR3 sequence (DNA): TGTGCCAGCAGCAAATTCAAGGGGGCAGAGGGGAGCAATCAGCCCCAGCATTTT. Translation gives CASSKFKGAEGSNQPQHF.

The genes are TRBV20-1 and TRBJ2-3, with 9 bases matching TRBD2. Germline trimming cut 5 bases from V and 1 base from J; bases unmatched to any gene: 7. The CDR3 consists of 15 residues. The germline gives CDR1 DFQATT, CDR2 SNEGSKA (reference sequence). The CDR3 sequence: CSASVRLAGTDTQYF. The CDR3 DNA is TGCAGTGCTTCAGTGAGACTAGCGGGCACAGATACGCAGTATTTT.

A word on this clonotype: A junction end diverges from the germline sequence, so it may reflect a read error. V and J are TRBV11-2 and TRBJ2-7; 7 bases match TRBD1. This CDR3 has 15 residues. Germline V gives CDR1 SGHAT, CDR2 FQNNGV. The CDR3 loop is CAGSTGVASSYEQYF. As DNA, the CDR3 is TGTGCCGGCAGCACAGGGGTTGCAAGCTCCTACGAGCAGTACTTC.

Only a few counts were recorded for this clonotype. This chain joins TRBV6-2 or TRBV6-3 and TRBJ1-1, with 9 bases that match TRBD1. The CDR3 length is 17 residues. Germline-derived CDR1 and CDR2 are MNHEY and SVGEGT. V shed 2 bases, J shed 0 bases, and the junction held 7 bases outside the gene matches. The CDR3 region has the DNA TGTGCCAGCAGTTACCCTAACCGGACAGGGGTGAACACTGAAGCTTTCTTT. It specifies CASSYPNRTGVNTEAFF.

The chain couples TRBV6-6 to TRBJ1-5; the match to TRBD1 covers 7 bases. The CDR3 length is 17 residues. The V and J ends lost 0 bases and 6 bases, in that order; junction bases with no gene match: 11. Germline values: CDR1 MNHNY, CDR2 SVGAGI (reference sequence). The CDR3 DNA is TGTGCCAGCAGTTACTCAGGAAAAACGGGACAGCTTCAGCCCCAGCATTTT. This translates into CASSYSGKTGQLQPQHF.

This clonotype appeared many times. The chain recombines TRBV12-3 or TRBV12-4 with TRBJ1-5, with unresolved D. This CDR3 has 13 amino acids. V gave up 1 base and J gave up 7 bases, with 8 bases separating them. The CDR3: CASSLERLQPQHF. The CDR3 DNA reads TGTGCCAGCAGTTTAGAACGGTTGCAGCCCCAGCATTTT.

This clonotype was picked up a small number of times. This sequence joins TRBV7-9 and TRBJ1-5; tentative D call: TRBD1 (6 bases). CDR3 length equals 15 residues. V dropped 0 bases and J dropped 3 bases, with 9 bases sitting between them. Germline loops: CDR1 SEHNR, CDR2 FQNEAQ (reference sequence). CDR3: CASSLAGGDNQPQHF. In nucleotides, the CDR3 is TGTGCCAGCAGCTTAGCGGGGGGCGACAATCAGCCCCAGCATTTT.

This clonotype showed up just once. This could be a read error, since a much larger clone is one nucleotide away. The rearrangement links TRBV4-3 to TRBJ2-5; 10 bases fit TRBD2. Trimming cost V 3 bases and J 11 bases; bases outside gene matches: 15. The V gene's germline CDR1 is LGHNA and CDR2 YSLEER. The CDR3 runs 16 residues. CDR3 sequence (DNA): TGCGCCAGCAGCCATCAGTCAGCGGGGGGGGGAGATGAGCAGTACTTC. Translating it yields CASSHQSAGGGDEQYF.

This clonotype appeared many times. The CDR3 reads CATSDSSPDTQYF. Here the CDR3 DNA reads TGTGCCACCAGTGATTCCTCCCCGGATACGCAGTATTTT. The rearrangement uses TRBV24-1 and TRBJ2-3; no firm D call. The CDR3 runs 13 residues. Trimming pared 2 bases from V and 6 bases from J, leaving 8 bases between. The germline gives CDR1 KGHDR, CDR2 SFDVKD.

This clonotype was detected only a few times. The rearrangement uses TRBV18 and TRBJ2-4; possibly TRBD1 or TRBD2 for D (5 bases each). The J call may be faulty, since TRBJ2-7 better matches the DNA end. In germline, CDR1 is KGHSH, CDR2 LQKENI. CDR3 size: 18 residues. CDR3 nucleotides: TGTGCCAGCTCACCTCGGGGCCAAGTTAGAGAAAGCTTCTACGAGCAGTACTTC. This sequence encodes CASSPRGQVRESFYEQYF.

This clonotype was picked up a small number of times. The chain joins TRBV7-2 to TRBJ2-3; 7 bases match TRBD1. Germline-derived CDR1 and CDR2 are SGHTA and FQGNSA. V gave up 5 bases and J gave up 1 base; unmatched junction bases: 9. The CDR3 loop spans 16 amino acids. The CDR3 protein is CASSLPGQWGTDTQYF. DNA of the CDR3: TGTGCCAGCAGCCTCCCGGGACAGTGGGGCACAGATACGCAGTATTTT.

This clonotype was seen a handful of times. The V gene is TRBV29-1, the J gene TRBJ1-2; unclear D gene. Germline V gene lookup returns CDR1 SQVTM and CDR2 ANQGSEA. Trimming removed 6 bases from V and 6 bases from J, with 14 bases in between. The CDR3 length is 12 residues. The CDR3: CSVNTVLDGYTF. CDR3 nucleotide sequence: TGCAGCGTGAATACAGTATTGGATGGCTACACCTTC. Based on the CDR3 plus reference TRBV29-1 and TRBJ1-2, the full variable domain is SAVISQKPSRDICQRGTSLTIQCQVDSQVTMMFWYRQQPGQSLTLIATANQGSEATYESGFVIDKFPISRPNLTFSTLTVSNMSPEDSSIYLCSVNTVLDGYTFGSGTRLTVV.

The chain combines TRBV5-8 with TRBJ2-1; D gene uncertain. The CDR3 has 12 residues. Trimming cost V 4 bases and J 12 bases, with 14 bases left between them. Per germline, CDR1 SGHTS and CDR2 YDEGEE. The DNA of the CDR3 is TGTGCCAGCAGCCAGTGGGCGGTGGGGCAGTTCTTC. The encoded protein is CASSQWAVGQFF.

The chain employs TRBV27 and TRBJ2-1; D call uncertain. The CDR3 contains 13 residues. The V end lost 6 bases, the J end lost 8 bases, and 14 bases lay between the germline ends. CDR1 MNHEY and CDR2 SMNVEV come from the germline V gene (reference sequence). The CDR3 nucleotides are TGTGCCAGCAGGCAGGTAGAGGTCGATGAGCAGTTCTTC. This encodes CASRQVEVDEQFF.

The table lists this clonotype with a few counts. J is TRBJ1-1 and V is TRBV5-1; D unresolved. The CDR3 contains 14 residues. V lost 4 bases and J lost 7, with 17 bases in between. Germline CDR1 is SGHRS and CDR2 is YFSETQ. The CDR3 loop reads CASSPRLNGVEAFF. In nucleotides, the CDR3 is TGCGCCAGCAGCCCCCGGCTGAACGGGGTTGAAGCTTTCTTT.